A selection of T cell receptor beta chains follows, all from one sample in a study of blood T cell repertoires in COVID-19. Data came from immunoSEQ multiplex PCR; TCRdb stores just in-frame clones and leaves some out. The sample holds roughly 97,000 clones; around nine tenths are singletons and the top ten take approximately 5.5%. The material sequenced was peripheral blood. These receptors all come from a human donor in a cohort sampled during active COVID-19. Both conserved end residues are part of each CDR3. A D gene is named only where the DNA matches it firmly. The size entry is marked missing in some rows and otherwise reads once, few, many or a size class.

NA	TRBV12-3/TRBV12-4	NA	TRBJ1-1	CASSRGTEAFF	TGTGCCAGCAGTCGGGGGACTGAAGCTTTCTTT
TRBD1	TRBV7-9	NA	TRBJ2-5	CASSHDRGQETQYF	TGTGCCAGCAGCCATGACAGGGGCCAAGAGACCCAGTACTTC
NA	TRBV27	NA	TRBJ1-5	CASSPSNSNQPQHF	TGTGCCAGCAGTCCCAGTAATAGCAATCAGCCCCAGCATTTT
NA	TRBV30	NA	TRBJ1-1	CAWSPGTSFSTEAFF	TGTGCCTGGAGCCCCGGTACCTCTTTTAGCACTGAAGCTTTCTTT
TRBD1	TRBV15	NA	TRBJ1-5	CATSRTKTGIQPQHF	TGTGCCACCAGCAGAACTAAGACAGGGATTCAGCCCCAGCATTTT
NA	TRBV19	NA	TRBJ1-2	CASSTAAAFSPYGYTF	TGTGCCAGTAGTACGGCAGCGGCTTTTTCCCCCTATGGCTACACCTTC
TRBD1	TRBV18	NA	TRBJ2-1	CASSPRGQGVDNEQFF	TGTGCCAGCTCACCACGTGGACAGGGGGTTGACAATGAGCAGTTCTTC
TRBD1	TRBV3-1/TRBV3-2	NA	TRBJ2-6	CASSQGQALSGANVLTF	TGTGCCAGCAGCCAGGGACAGGCCCTCTCTGGGGCCAACGTCCTGACTTTC
NA	TRBV11-2	NA	TRBJ2-7	CASSRPDWSYEQYF	TGTGCCAGCAGCCGGCCTGACTGGTCCTACGAGCAGTACTTC
TRBD2	TRBV9	NA	TRBJ2-1	CASSVRLAGVDEQFF	TGTGCCAGCAGCGTAAGGCTAGCGGGAGTCGATGAGCAGTTCTTC
NA	TRBV15	NA	TRBJ1-4	CATSRGRGNNEKLFF	TGTGCCACCAGCAGAGGTCGGGGAAATAATGAAAAACTGTTTTTT
NA	TRBV24-1	NA	TRBJ1-2	CATSLGAYGYTF	TGTGCCACCAGTCTAGGTGCCTATGGCTACACCTTC
TRBD1	TRBV7-9	NA	TRBJ1-6	CASSLAGTGPESPLHF	TGTGCCAGCAGCTTAGCCGGGACAGGGCCGGAGTCACCCCTCCACTTT
NA	TRBV6-6	NA	TRBJ1-3	CASSFDSSGNTIYF	TGTGCCAGCAGTTTCGACAGTTCTGGAAACACCATATATTTT
TRBD1	TRBV7-8	once	TRBJ2-1	CASSNRDRGLGQFF	TGTGCCAGCAGCAACCGGGACAGGGGGCTAGGGCAGTTCTTC
NA	TRBV28	few	TRBJ1-5	CASSLGGWDQPQHF	TGTGCCAGCAGTTTAGGGGGCTGGGATCAGCCCCAGCATTTT
NA	TRBV24-1	NA	TRBJ2-1	CATSDSYLVTYNEQFF	TGTGCCACCAGTGATTCCTATCTAGTAACCTACAATGAGCAGTTCTTC
NA	TRBV27	NA	TRBJ1-1	CASSLSAWNTEAFF	TGTGCCAGCAGTTTATCGGCATGGAACACTGAAGCTTTCTTT
NA	TRBV19	few	TRBJ1-1	CASSIEAGNTEAFF	TGTGCCAGTAGTATAGAGGCAGGGAACACTGAAGCTTTCTTT
TRBD1	TRBV27	NA	TRBJ2-7	CASSPRTGGYEQYF	TGTGCCAGCAGTCCGCGGACAGGGGGCTACGAGCAGTACTTC
TRBD1	TRBV7-2	NA	TRBJ1-3	CASSFRTGSGNTIYF	TGTGCCAGCAGCTTCAGGACAGGCTCTGGAAACACCATATATTTT
TRBD2	TRBV7-9	NA	TRBJ2-1	CASSQLAGGRDEQFF	TGTGCCAGCAGCCAACTAGCGGGAGGGAGAGATGAGCAGTTCTTC
TRBD2	TRBV7-9	NA	TRBJ2-1	CASSPIAGGGSEQFF	TGTGCCAGCAGCCCCATAGCGGGAGGGGGTAGTGAGCAGTTCTTC
NA	TRBV6-6	NA	TRBJ1-2	CASSPPRGVALLSYGYTF	TGTGCCAGCAGTCCCCCCCGGGGGGTAGCCCTTCTTTCCTATGGCTACACCTTC
NA	TRBV30	few	TRBJ2-7	CAWSLRLTSSYEQYF	TGTGCCTGGAGTCTCCGACTAACCAGCTCCTACGAGCAGTACTTC
TRBD2	TRBV19	NA	TRBJ2-5	CASSIRSGGSETQYF	TGTGCCAGTAGTATCCGTAGCGGGGGGTCAGAGACCCAGTACTTC
NA	TRBV28	NA	TRBJ2-7	CAIRGTGLATYEQYF	TGTGCCATCCGAGGGACGGGACTGGCAACCTACGAGCAGTACTTC
NA	TRBV28	NA	TRBJ2-7	CASSLTRPKYEQYF	TGTGCCAGCAGTTTGACACGACCGAAGTACGAGCAGTACTTC
NA	TRBV7-2	NA	TRBJ2-5	CASSSTDLVGETQYF	TGTGCCAGCAGCTCGACCGACCTAGTTGGAGAGACCCAGTACTTC
TRBD1	TRBV5-1	NA	TRBJ2-7	CASSSRTGLSYEQYF	TGCGCCAGCAGCTCAAGGACAGGCCTCTCCTACGAGCAGTACTTC
NA	TRBV19	few	TRBJ2-1	CASSKKATAYNEQFF	TGTGCCAGTAGTAAGAAGGCCACAGCCTACAATGAGCAGTTCTTC
TRBD1	TRBV7-9	once	TRBJ2-7	CASSLTGVGEQYF	TGTGCCAGCAGCTTGACAGGGGTAGGCGAGCAGTACTTC
TRBD2	TRBV5-1	NA	TRBJ2-7	CASSSLAGGGYEQYF	TGCGCCAGCAGCTCATTAGCGGGAGGAGGGTACGAGCAGTACTTC
TRBD1	TRBV5-6	NA	TRBJ2-1	CASSWGQTYNEQFF	TGTGCCAGCAGCTGGGGACAGACCTACAATGAGCAGTTCTTC
TRBD1	TRBV9	NA	TRBJ1-1	CASSATGAGYTEAFF	TGTGCCAGCAGCGCGACAGGGGCAGGGTACACTGAAGCTTTCTTT
TRBD1	TRBV4-2	NA	TRBJ1-2	CASSQVRQGFDYGYTF	TGTGCCAGCAGCCAAGTTAGACAGGGTTTCGACTATGGCTACACCTTC
NA	TRBV7-2	NA	TRBJ2-3	CASSPSPLDTQYF	TGTGCCAGCAGCCCTAGTCCCCTAGATACGCAGTATTTT
TRBD2	TRBV7-2	NA	TRBJ2-3	CASSRGLAGGIDTQYF	TGTGCCAGCAGCCGGGGACTAGCGGGGGGTATAGATACGCAGTATTTT
NA	TRBV6-5	NA	TRBJ1-6	CASRGQPNSPLHF	TGTGCCAGCAGAGGACAGCCCAATTCACCCCTCCACTTT